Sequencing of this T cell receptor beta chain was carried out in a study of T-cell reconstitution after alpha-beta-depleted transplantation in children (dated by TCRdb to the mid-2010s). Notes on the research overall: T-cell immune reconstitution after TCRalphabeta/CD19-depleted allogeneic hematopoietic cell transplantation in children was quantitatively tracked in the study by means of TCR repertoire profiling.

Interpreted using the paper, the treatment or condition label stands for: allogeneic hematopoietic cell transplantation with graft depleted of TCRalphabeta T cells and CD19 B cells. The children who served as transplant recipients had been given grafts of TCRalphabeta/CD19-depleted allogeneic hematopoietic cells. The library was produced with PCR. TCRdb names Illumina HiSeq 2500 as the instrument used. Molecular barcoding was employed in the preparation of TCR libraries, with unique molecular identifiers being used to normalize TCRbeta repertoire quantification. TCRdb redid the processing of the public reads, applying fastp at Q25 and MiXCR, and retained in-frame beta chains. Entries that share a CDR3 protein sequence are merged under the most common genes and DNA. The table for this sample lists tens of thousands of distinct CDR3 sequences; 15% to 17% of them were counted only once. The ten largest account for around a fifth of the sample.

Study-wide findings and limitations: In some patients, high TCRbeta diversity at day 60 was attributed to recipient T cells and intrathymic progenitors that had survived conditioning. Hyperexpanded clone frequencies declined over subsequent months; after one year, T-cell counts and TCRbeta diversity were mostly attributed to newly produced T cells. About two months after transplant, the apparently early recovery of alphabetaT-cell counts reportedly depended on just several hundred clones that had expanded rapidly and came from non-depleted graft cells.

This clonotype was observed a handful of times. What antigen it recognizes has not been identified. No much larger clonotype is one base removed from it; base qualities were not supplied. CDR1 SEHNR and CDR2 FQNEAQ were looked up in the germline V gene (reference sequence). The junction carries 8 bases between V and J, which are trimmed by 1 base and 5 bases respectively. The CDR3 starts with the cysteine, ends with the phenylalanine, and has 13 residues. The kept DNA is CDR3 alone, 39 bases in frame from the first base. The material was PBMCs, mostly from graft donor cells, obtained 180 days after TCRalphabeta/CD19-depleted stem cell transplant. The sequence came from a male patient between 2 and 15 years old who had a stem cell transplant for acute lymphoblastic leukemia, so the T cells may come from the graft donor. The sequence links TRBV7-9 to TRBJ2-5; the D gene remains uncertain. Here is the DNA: TGTGCCAGCAGCTTAGAGGGTTGGGAGACCCAGTACTTC. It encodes CASSLEGWETQYF. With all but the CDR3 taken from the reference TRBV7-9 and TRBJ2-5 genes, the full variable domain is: DTGVSQNPRHKITKRGQNVTFRCDPISEHNRLYWYRQTLGQGPEFLTYFQNEAQLEKSRLLSDRFSAERPKGSFSTLEIQRTEQGDSAMYLCASSLEGWETQYFGPGTRLLVL.